This T cell receptor (beta chain) comes out of a study of T cell responses to AZD1222 COVID-19 vaccine. For the study at large: Recipients boosted at about 4 weeks or about 12 weeks are pooled. General study points: Among vaccine-associated CD4 TCRs, coverage spanned spike, with dominance at 160-218 and 743-854. Spike-specific TCR breadth and depth rose after two AZD1222 doses. Nearly half of spike-specific TCRs reportedly go after variant regions that carry no mutations.

Profiling relied on immunoSEQ multiplex PCR, and the TCRdb table lists in-frame clones only, not all of them. The sample includes about 100,000 clones, 86% of them seen just once. On this clone: What it recognizes is unknown.

The CDR3 is 17 residues long. Trimming stripped 1 base from V and 0 bases from J, with 13 bases between. CDR1 is SGHKS and CDR2 is YYEKEE in the germline V gene (reference sequence). Sequencing used peripheral blood, obtained on day 0 of AZD1222 vaccination. The chain employs TRBV5-5 and TRBJ2-2; D is perhaps TRBD2 (6 bases). The TCR was taken from an adult in good health. CDR3 in DNA: TGTGCCAGCAGCTTGTTCGGCGGGGATGCGAACACCGGGGAGCTGTTTTTT. Its protein is CASSLFGGDANTGELFF.